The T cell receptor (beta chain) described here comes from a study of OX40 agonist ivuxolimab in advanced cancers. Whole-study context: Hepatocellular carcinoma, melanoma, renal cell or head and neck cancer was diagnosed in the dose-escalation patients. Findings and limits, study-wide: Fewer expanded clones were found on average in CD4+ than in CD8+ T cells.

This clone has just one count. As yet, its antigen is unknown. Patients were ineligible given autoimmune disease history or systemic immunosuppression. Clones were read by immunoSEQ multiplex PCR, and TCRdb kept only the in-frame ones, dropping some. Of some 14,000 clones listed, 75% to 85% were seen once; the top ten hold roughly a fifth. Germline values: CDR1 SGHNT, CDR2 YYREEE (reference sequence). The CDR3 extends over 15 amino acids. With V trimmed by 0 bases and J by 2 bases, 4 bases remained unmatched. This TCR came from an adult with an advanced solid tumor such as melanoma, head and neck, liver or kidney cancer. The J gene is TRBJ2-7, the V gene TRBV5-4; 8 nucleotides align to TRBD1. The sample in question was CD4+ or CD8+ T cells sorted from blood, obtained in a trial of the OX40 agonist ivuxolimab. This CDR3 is CASSLEGTGPYEQYF. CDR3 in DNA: TGTGCCAGCAGCTTGGAAGGGACAGGACCCTACGAGCAGTACTTC.